In this sample, the clone carrying this T cell receptor (beta chain) turned up once. The data were taken from a study of siplizumab effects on memory and regulatory T cells. The protocol was immunoSEQ multiplex PCR, while the TCRdb copy is restricted to in-frame clones and leaves out a portion. The data hold around 61,000 clones, with around 97% observed a single time. Germline loops: CDR1 MGHRA, CDR2 YSYEKL. With 1 base clipped from V and 6 bases from J, the junction kept 12 bases outside the gene matches. This CDR3 spans 17 amino acids. This receptor was obtained from a human donor in good health. Input material: naive CD8+ T cells sorted from blood. The rearrangement links TRBV4-1 to TRBJ2-7; 10 nucleotides match TRBD2. This CDR3 reads CASSQAPLTAGGPEQYF. As DNA, the CDR3 is TGCGCCAGCAGCCAAGCTCCACTGACAGCGGGAGGGCCCGAGCAGTACTTC.